This T cell receptor beta chain is from a study of control samples from healthy donors and cancer patients. This CDR3 contains 17 residues. V gave up 2 bases and J gave up 2 bases, with 17 bases separating them. Germline CDR1 and CDR2: SGHVS and FQNEAQ. The repertoire was sequenced with immunoSEQ multiplex PCR; TCRdb's copy has only in-frame clones and lacks some. The sample includes 90,000 to 100,000 clones, roughly four fifths seen only once; the top ten take more than 1.5%. The V and J genes are TRBV7-8 and TRBJ2-3; D unclear. The sample taken for sequencing was blood. This receptor was identified in a man in his sixties in good health. This CDR3 reads CASSLTSFGRHTDTQYF. CDR3 bases: TGTGCCAGCAGCTTAACGTCGTTCGGCAGGCACACAGATACGCAGTATTTT. The whole variable domain, remainder taken from reference TRBV7-8 and TRBJ2-3, is GAGVSQSPRYKVAKRGQDVALRCDPISGHVSLFWYQQALGQGPEFLTYFQNEAQLDKSGLPSDRFFAERPEGSVSTLKIQRTQQEDSAVYLCASSLTSFGRHTDTQYFGPGTRLTVL.